This T cell receptor beta chain was recovered during a study of cytomegalovirus exposure and HLA in healthy donors. With 60 Vbeta and 13 Jbeta primers, the PCR was carried out. Some clones are missing from TCRdb's copy, which holds only in-frame ones; the method was immunoSEQ multiplex PCR. The sample contains about 77,000 clones, roughly 74% of which appear only once. Comments on this clone: The antigen is not known.

Germline V gives CDR1 KGHSH, CDR2 LQKENI. The CDR3 loop spans 15 amino acids. The junction had 6 bases not matched to a gene; V was cut back by 0 bases and J by 6 bases. Whole-study results and caveats: Through in vitro validation, a few CMV-associated chains were shown to be specific for CMV antigens. For cytomegalovirus status, the classifier reportedly gave diagnoses with high specificity and sensitivity. Donors belonging to an Asian-associated ancestry cluster reportedly showed fewer N-insertions in productive TCRs than the approximately 680-donor mean, according to what a later analysis found.

The sample consisted of PBMCs. V is TRBV18 and J is TRBJ1-2; TRBD1 aligns across 8 bases. The sequence was collected from a man in his forties in good health and CMV-seronegative. The CDR3 here is CASSPPGDRFNGYTF. DNA of the CDR3: TGTGCCAGCTCACCACCAGGGGACAGGTTTAATGGCTACACCTTC.